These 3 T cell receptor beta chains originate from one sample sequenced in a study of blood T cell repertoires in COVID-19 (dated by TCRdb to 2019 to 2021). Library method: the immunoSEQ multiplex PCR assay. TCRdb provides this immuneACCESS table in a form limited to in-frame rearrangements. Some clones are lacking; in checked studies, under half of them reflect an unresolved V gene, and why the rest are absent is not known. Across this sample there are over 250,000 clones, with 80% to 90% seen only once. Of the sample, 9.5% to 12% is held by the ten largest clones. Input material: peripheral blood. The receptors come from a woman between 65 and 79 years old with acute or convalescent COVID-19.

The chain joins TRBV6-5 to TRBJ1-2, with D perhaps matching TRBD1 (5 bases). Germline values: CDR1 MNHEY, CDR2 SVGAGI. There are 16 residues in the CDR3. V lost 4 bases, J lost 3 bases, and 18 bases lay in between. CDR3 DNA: TGTGCCAGCAGTTTCGTGGGGGGTTCCCTCCACTATGGCTACACCTTC. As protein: CASSFVGGSLHYGYTF.

CDR3 DNA: TGCGCCAGCAGCTCAGGACTACGGGGAAGCGATTTGTATGAGCAGTTCTTC. Encoded protein: CASSSGLRGSDLYEQFF. The chain recombines TRBV4-1 with TRBJ2-1, with a possible D match to TRBD2 (6 bases). Trimming shortened V by 5 bases and J by 8 bases, and 25 bases separated the two germline ends. The V gene's germline CDR1 is MGHRA and CDR2 YSYEKL. The CDR3 has 17 residues.

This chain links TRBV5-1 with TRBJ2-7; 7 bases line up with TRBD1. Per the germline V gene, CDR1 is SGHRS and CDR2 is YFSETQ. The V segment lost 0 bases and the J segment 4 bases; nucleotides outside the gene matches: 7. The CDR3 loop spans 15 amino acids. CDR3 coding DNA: TGCGCCAGCAGCTTGGGCGACAGGGCCGTTTACGAGCAGTACTTC. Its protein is CASSLGDRAVYEQYF.